This T cell receptor beta chain was recorded in a study of OX40 agonist ivuxolimab in advanced cancers. Points from the study as a whole: Still undetermined is the antigen specificity of the expanded peripheral T cells.

Germline V CDR1 and CDR2: MDHEN, SYDVKM. CDR3 length equals 18 residues. Trimming left V 4 bases short and J 5 bases short, with 26 bases between. Note on this clone: Its antigen is unknown.

Libraries were prepared by immunoSEQ multiplex PCR; TCRdb keeps only in-frame clonotypes and omits some of them. The top ten hold roughly an eighth of the sample, which has tens of thousands of clones, 65% to 85% seen once. The rearrangement joins TRBV28 to TRBJ1-1; D remains ambiguous. This material consisted of CD4+ or CD8+ T cells sorted from blood, taken in a trial of the OX40 agonist ivuxolimab. The sequence came from an adult with an advanced solid tumor such as melanoma, head and neck, liver or kidney cancer. The CDR3 is CASSSPTADGWGRTEAFF. For the CDR3, the DNA is TGTGCCAGCAGTTCCCCTACGGCGGACGGGTGGGGAAGGACTGAAGCTTTCTTT.